Shown below are 15 T cell receptor beta chains from a single sample sequenced in a study of tumor and adjacent non-tumor tissue in lung cancer (dated by TCRdb to 2016 to 2018). RNA was isolated from bulk unsorted tissue, and RNA quality was assessed with a NanoDrop ND-1000 and an Agilent 2100. The normal lung samples consisted of distant non-tumor tissue collected more than 3 cm from the tumor edge. The library was produced with multiplex PCR. Sequencer: Illumina HiSeq 2500. TCRbeta libraries were built by three rounds of nested PCR using primers (Table S4), following protocols modified from ARM-PCR. The public reads were reanalyzed by TCRdb: fastp trimming at Q25, MiXCR alignment, in-frame beta chains only. All rows with the same CDR3 protein become a single entry with the most common DNA and genes. Present in this sample are over 35,000 distinct CDR3 sequences, less than 65% of which were seen just once. In total, the top ten clones hold roughly 44% of the sample.

Sequenced: distant non-tumor lung tissue. All receptors come from a man aged 45-65 years with non-small cell lung cancer.

Comment on this clonotype: At one end the junction does not follow the germline gene, possibly because of a read error. V usage is TRBV4-2 and J usage is TRBJ2-5, with 7 bases lining up with TRBD2. Germline CDR1 reads LGHNA; CDR2 reads YNFKEQ. This CDR3 is built from 14 residues. The DNA of the CDR3 is TGTGCCAGCAGCCAAGGGGAGGGAGCAGAGGCCCAGTACTTC. Translating gives CASSQGEGAEAQYF.

Of note for this clonotype: Lacking the conserved final phenylalanine or tryptophan, this CDR3 likely reflects a read error. The limits of the CDR3 on the DNA are not certain, so only TCRdb's listed CDR3 is given. This CDR3 is CASSPGTGDEALP. The V call is TRBV11-1, the J call TRBJ1-1; the DNA was not used to check the table's D call, TRBD1. Germline V gene lookup returns CDR1 SGHAT and CDR2 FQDESV (reference sequence). The length of the CDR3 is 13 amino acids, counting both ends.

With respect to this clonotype: With a much larger clone just one base away, this may be a read error. CDR3 nucleotides: TGCGCCAGCAGTGACGGAGAGGGCTGGGATACGCAGTATTTT. This gives the protein CASSDGEGWDTQYF. The chain uses TRBV10-2 and TRBJ2-3; TRBD2 is a possible D gene (5 bases). Germline lookup yields CDR1 WSHSY and CDR2 SAAADI. V was cut by 3 bases and J by 6 bases, with 13 bases left in between. The CDR3 has 14 residues.

At least ten counts were recorded for this clonotype. The gene calls are TRBV20-1 and TRBJ1-1; 7 bases are shared with TRBD1. The trim removed 6 bases at V and 7 bases at J, leaving 11 bases unmatched. CDR1 DFQATT and CDR2 SNEGSKA come from the germline V gene (reference sequence). The CDR3 extends over 13 amino acids. The CDR3 bases are TGCAGTGCAAGGACAGGCGAACACTTTGAAGCTTTCTTT. Residues: CSARTGEHFEAFF.

To note about this clonotype: One junction end does not reproduce the germline sequence, and a read error may be involved. The chain joins TRBV20-1 to TRBJ1-6; D ambiguous. In germline, CDR1 is DFQATT, CDR2 SNEGSKA (reference sequence). This CDR3 is 16 amino acids long. DNA for the CDR3: TGCAGTGCTAGGGACGTCGGTAACGCCGGAAATTCGCCCCTCCACTTT. Translation gives CSARDVGNAGNSPLHF.

As to this clonotype: At one of its ends the junction is not consistent with the germline gene, which may arise from a read error. Here the CDR3 DNA reads TGTGCCAGGAGTTACTCGGAGAGGCGAGAGGGCGAGCAGTACTTC. Its translation: CARSYSERREGEQYF. The gene calls are TRBV28 and TRBJ2-7; tentatively, D is TRBD2 (5 bases). Germline V lookup: CDR1 MDHEN, CDR2 SYDVKM. The CDR3 loop spans 15 amino acids.

This clonotype was seen a few times. The chain combines TRBV4-2 with TRBJ2-6; D not resolved. The CDR3 runs to 17 residues. V was cut by 0 bases and J by 4 bases, with 13 bases left in between. Germline V CDR1 and CDR2: LGHNA, YNFKEQ. The CDR3 region has the DNA TGTGCCAGCAGCCAAGATCTCAAGGTAGTGGGGGCCAACGTCCTGACTTTC. Translated, it gives CASSQDLKVVGANVLTF.

This clonotype was seen more than once but under ten times. A read error may be the cause here, since a much bigger clone is one base away. The CDR3 does not close with the conserved phenylalanine or tryptophan, likely indicating a read error. This rearrangement joins TRBV6-5 to TRBJ2-5; the D gene is possibly TRBD1 (6 bases). Per the germline V gene, CDR1 is MNHEY and CDR2 is SVGAGI. The CDR3 runs to 12 residues. The germline V and J ends were trimmed by 5 bases and 7 bases, with 11 bases remaining between them. The CDR3 DNA follows: TGTGCCAGCAGTAGGGGGATCGGGACCCAGTACATC. This gives the protein CASSRGIGTQYI.

A remark on this clonotype: The junction shows a germline mismatch at one end, possibly a read error. The chain uses TRBV7-9 and TRBJ2-7; TRBD1 matches at 7 bases. CDR1 is SEHNR and CDR2 is FQNEAQ in the germline V gene (reference sequence). There are 14 residues in the CDR3. CDR3 in DNA: TGTGCTAGCAGCTTAAAGACAGGGAAATACGAGCAGTACTTC. This codes for CASSLKTGKYEQYF.

A remark on this clonotype: One junction end disagrees with the germline gene, perhaps due to a read error. The chain is built from TRBV11-2 and TRBJ1-3, with no clear D. This CDR3 region has 11 residues. Germline V lookup: CDR1 SGHAT, CDR2 FQNNGV. CDR3 protein: CASSSTPSIHF. The CDR3 DNA reads as TGTGCCAGCAGCTCGACACCTTCAATTCATTTT.

A word on this clonotype: Sequence at one end of the junction differs from germline and may be a read error. The V call is TRBV11-2, the J call TRBJ2-5; TRBD1 or TRBD2 may be the D gene (5 bases each). The CDR3 runs to 15 residues. CDR1 SGHAT and CDR2 FQNNGV come from the germline V gene. Here the CDR3 DNA reads TGTGCCAGCAGCTCCTCCTGGGGGATAGCAGAGACACAGTACTTC. It yields the protein CASSSSWGIAETQYF. The whole variable domain, remainder taken from reference TRBV11-2 and TRBJ2-5, is EAGVAQSPRYKIIEKRQSVAFWCNPISGHATLYWYQQILGQGPKLLIQFQNNGVVDDSQLPKDRFSAERLKGVDSTLKIQPAKLEDSAVYLCASSSSWGIAETQYFGPGTRLLVL.

As for this clonotype: A junction boundary mismatches the germline segment, possibly from a read error. The chain has TRBV6-6 and TRBJ2-3; D not certain. Germline CDR1 is MNHNY and CDR2 is SVGAGI (reference sequence). The CDR3 contains 14 residues. CDR3 nucleotide sequence: TGTGCCAGCAGTTACTGGGATTCCACAAATACGCAGTATTTT. Protein sequence: CASSYWDSTNTQYF.

Concerning this clonotype itself: It may be a read error: a sequence one base away is much more abundant. The chain employs TRBV20-1 and TRBJ1-5, with D perhaps matching TRBD1 (6 bases). Germline-derived CDR1 and CDR2 are DFQATT and SNEGSKA (reference sequence). The CDR3 is 14 amino acids. The CDR3 spells CNAYTQGFNQPQHF. CDR3 sequence (DNA): TGCAATGCTTACACACAGGGATTTAATCAGCCCCAGCATTTT.

A remark on this clonotype: This could be a read error, since a much larger clone is one nucleotide away. The CDR3 region is CASSGWGPDTQYF. The CDR3 DNA reads TGTGCCAGCAGCGGCTGGGGGCCAGATACGCAGTATTTT. This chain links TRBV28 with TRBJ2-3; D perhaps matches TRBD1 (6 bases). The ends were cut back, 6 bases at V and 4 bases at J, with 11 bases in the middle. Germline loops: CDR1 MDHEN, CDR2 SYDVKM. This CDR3 comprises 13 residues.

Details on this clonotype: Germline is not matched at one junction end, which may reflect a read error. This chain joins TRBV6-1 and TRBJ2-3; D is unresolved. This CDR3 has 17 residues. The germline V gene encodes CDR1 MNHNS and CDR2 SASEGT. The CDR3 sequence: CAGSDGRGPLRRDMQYF. The CDR3, as DNA: TGTGCCGGCAGTGATGGTAGAGGCCCACTGAGGCGAGATATGCAGTATTTT.